This T cell receptor beta chain was identified in a study of OX40 agonist ivuxolimab in advanced cancers. As for the study in general: Dosing consisted of intravenous ivuxolimab at 0.01 to 10 mg/kg every 2 weeks.

Excluded were patients having autoimmune disease history or systemic immunosuppression. V gave up 0 bases and J gave up 3 bases, with 8 bases separating them. CDR1 and CDR2 (germline): MNHEY, SVGAGI. The CDR3 extends over 15 amino acids. The protocol was immunoSEQ multiplex PCR, while the TCRdb copy is restricted to in-frame clones and leaves out a portion. Counted here are approximately 30,000 clones, about 76% occurring once; the ten biggest clones make up around 33%. V gene TRBV6-5 combines with J gene TRBJ1-4; D remains unclear. Sequencing used CD4+ or CD8+ T cells sorted from blood, obtained in a trial of the OX40 agonist ivuxolimab. This clonotype was obtained from an adult with an advanced solid tumor such as melanoma, head and neck, liver or kidney cancer. CDR3 sequence: CASSYSLGSNEKLFF. The CDR3 DNA sequence: TGTGCCAGCAGTTACTCGTTGGGGTCTAATGAAAAACTGTTTTTT.